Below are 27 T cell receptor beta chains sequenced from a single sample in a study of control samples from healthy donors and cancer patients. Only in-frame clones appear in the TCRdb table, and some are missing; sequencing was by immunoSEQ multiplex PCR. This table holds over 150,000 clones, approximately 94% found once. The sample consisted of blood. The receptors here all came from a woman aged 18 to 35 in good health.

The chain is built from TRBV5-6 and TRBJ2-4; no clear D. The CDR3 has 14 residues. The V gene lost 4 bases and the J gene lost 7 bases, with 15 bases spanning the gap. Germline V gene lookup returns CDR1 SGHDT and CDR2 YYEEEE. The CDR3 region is CASSHWTRLNIQYF. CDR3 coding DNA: TGTGCCAGCAGCCATTGGACCCGGCTGAACATTCAGTACTTC.

The CDR3 DNA follows: TGTGCCAGCAGTTCCCCTTGGACTAGCGGGAGGGCGAACGAGCAGTTCTTC. This sequence encodes CASSSPWTSGRANEQFF. The V call is TRBV28, the J call TRBJ2-1, with 15 bases identical to TRBD2. V was pared by 4 bases and J by 10 bases, with 11 bases of the junction left unmatched. Germline loops: CDR1 MDHEN, CDR2 SYDVKM. The CDR3 loop spans 17 amino acids.

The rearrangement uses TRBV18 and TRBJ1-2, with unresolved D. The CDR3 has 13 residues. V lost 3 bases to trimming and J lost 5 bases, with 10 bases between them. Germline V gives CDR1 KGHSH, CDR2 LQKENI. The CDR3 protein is CASSPQDSYGYTF. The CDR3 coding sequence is TGTGCCAGCTCACCTCAGGACTCATATGGCTACACCTTC.

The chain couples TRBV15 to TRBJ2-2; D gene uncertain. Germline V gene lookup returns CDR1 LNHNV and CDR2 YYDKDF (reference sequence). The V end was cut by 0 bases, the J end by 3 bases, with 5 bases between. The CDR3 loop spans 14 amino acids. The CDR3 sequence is CATSREGYTGELFF. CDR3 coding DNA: TGTGCCACCAGCAGAGAGGGATACACCGGGGAGCTGTTTTTT.

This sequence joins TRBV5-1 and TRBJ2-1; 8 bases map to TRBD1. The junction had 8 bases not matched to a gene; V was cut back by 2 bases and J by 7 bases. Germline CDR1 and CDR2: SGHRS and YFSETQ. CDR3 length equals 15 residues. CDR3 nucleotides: TGCGCCAGCAGCTTAGGACAGGGAAGGGAAAATGAGCAGTTCTTC. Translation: CASSLGQGRENEQFF.

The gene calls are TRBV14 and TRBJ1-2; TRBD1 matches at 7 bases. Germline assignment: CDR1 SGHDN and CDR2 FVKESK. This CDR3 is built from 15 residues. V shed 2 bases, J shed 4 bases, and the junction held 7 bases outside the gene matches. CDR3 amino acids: CASSQRMTGPYGYTF. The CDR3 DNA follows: TGTGCCAGCAGCCAACGTATGACAGGGCCCTATGGCTACACCTTC.

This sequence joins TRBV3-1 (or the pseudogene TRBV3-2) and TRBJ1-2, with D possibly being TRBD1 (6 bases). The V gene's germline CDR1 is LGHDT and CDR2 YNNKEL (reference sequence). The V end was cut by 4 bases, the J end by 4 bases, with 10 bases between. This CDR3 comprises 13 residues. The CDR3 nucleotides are TGTGCCAGCAGCCGAATGGACAGCTATGGCTACACCTTC. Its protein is CASSRMDSYGYTF.

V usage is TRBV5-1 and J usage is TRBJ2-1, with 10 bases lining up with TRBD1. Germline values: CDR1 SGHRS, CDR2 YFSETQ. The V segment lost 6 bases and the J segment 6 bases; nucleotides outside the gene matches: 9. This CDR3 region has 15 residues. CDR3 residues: CASTGGTGALNEQFF. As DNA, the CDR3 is TGCGCCAGCACCGGAGGGACAGGGGCCCTCAATGAGCAGTTCTTC.

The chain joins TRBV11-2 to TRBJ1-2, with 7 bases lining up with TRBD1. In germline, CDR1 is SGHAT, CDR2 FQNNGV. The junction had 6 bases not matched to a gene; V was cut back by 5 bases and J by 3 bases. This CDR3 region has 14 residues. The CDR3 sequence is CASSGEDRHYGYTF. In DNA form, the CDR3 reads TGTGCCAGCAGCGGAGAGGACAGGCACTATGGCTACACCTTC.

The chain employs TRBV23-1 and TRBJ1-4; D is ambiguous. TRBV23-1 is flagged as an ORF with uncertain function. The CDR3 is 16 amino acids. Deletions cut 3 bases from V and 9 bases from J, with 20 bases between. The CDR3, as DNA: TGCGCCAGCAGTCATCGCGACCGCCGCGGTATGAAAAAACTGTTTTTT. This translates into CASSHRDRRGMKKLFF.

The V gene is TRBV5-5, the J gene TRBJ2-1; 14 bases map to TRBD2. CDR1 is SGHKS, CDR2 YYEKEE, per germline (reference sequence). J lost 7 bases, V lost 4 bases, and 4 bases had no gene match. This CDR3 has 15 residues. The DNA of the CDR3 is TGTGCCAGCAGCCCCGGGACTAGCGGGAGTAATGAGCAGTTCTTC. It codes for CASSPGTSGSNEQFF.

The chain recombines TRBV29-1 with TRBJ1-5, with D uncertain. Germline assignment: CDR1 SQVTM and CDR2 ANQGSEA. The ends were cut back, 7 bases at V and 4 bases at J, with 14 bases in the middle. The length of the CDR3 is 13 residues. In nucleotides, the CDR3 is TGCAGCGCGGCGGGCGGCCTAAATCAGCCCCAGCATTTT. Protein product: CSAAGGLNQPQHF.

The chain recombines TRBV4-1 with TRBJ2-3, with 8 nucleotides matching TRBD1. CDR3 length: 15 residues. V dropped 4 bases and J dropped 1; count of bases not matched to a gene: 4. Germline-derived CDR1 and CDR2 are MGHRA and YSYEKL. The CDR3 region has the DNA TGCGCCAGCAGCCGAGAACAGGGGGGCACAGATACGCAGTATTTT. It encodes CASSREQGGTDTQYF.

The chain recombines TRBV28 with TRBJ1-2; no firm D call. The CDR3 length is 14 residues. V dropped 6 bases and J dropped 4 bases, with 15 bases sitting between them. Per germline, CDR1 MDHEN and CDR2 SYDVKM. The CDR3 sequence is CASSLSRGTYGYTF. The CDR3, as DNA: TGTGCCAGCAGCCTCTCGCGGGGTACCTATGGCTACACCTTC.

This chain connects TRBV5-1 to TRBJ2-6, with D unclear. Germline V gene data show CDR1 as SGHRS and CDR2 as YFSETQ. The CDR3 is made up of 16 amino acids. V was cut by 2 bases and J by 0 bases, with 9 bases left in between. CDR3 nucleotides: TGCGCCAGCAGCTTAATGGGCAGCTCTGGGGCCAACGTCCTGACTTTC. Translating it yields CASSLMGSSGANVLTF.

CDR3 bases: TGTGCCATCAGGTCCCCGTTGAGCGGCCCCCAGTACTTC. This translates into CAIRSPLSGPQYF. The rearrangement uses TRBV10-3 and TRBJ2-7, with a weak D call TRBD2 (5 bases). The V end lost 6 bases, the J end lost 10 bases, and 19 bases lay between the germline ends. This CDR3 contains 13 residues. Germline assignment: CDR1 ENHRY and CDR2 SYGVKD.

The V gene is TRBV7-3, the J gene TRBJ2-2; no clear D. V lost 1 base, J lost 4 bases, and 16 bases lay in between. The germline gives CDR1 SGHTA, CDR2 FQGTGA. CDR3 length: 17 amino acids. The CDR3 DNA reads TGTGCCAGCAGCTTAAAACCTAGTTCCCCGTTCACCGGGGAGCTGTTTTTT. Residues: CASSLKPSSPFTGELFF.

DNA for the CDR3: TGTGCCAGCAGCTTAGATAGCACCGGGGAGCTGTTTTTT. Encoded protein: CASSLDSTGELFF. The V and J genes are TRBV11-3 and TRBJ2-2; D is undetermined. The CDR3 has 13 amino acids. Deletions cut 0 bases from V and 4 bases from J, with 3 bases between. The V gene's germline CDR1 is SGHNT and CDR2 YENEEA. Looking up the rest from reference TRBV11-3 and TRBJ2-2 gives the full variable domain: EAGVVQSPRYKIIEKKQPVAFWCNPISGHNTLYWYLQNLGQGPELLIRYENEEAVDDSQLPKDRFSAERLKGVDSTLKIQPAELGDSAVYLCASSLDSTGELFFGEGSRLTVL.

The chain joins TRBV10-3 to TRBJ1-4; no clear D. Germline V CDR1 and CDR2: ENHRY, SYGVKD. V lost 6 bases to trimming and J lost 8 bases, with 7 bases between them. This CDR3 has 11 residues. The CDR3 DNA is TGTGCCATCAGCGGCGGGGAAAAACTGTTTTTT. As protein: CAISGGEKLFF.

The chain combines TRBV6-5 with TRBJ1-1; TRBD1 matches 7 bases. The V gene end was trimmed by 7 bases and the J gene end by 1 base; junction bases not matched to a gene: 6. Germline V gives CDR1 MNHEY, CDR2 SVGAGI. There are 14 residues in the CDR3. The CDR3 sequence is CASNKGQPNTEAFF. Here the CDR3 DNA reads TGTGCCAGCAACAAGGGACAGCCGAACACTGAAGCTTTCTTT.

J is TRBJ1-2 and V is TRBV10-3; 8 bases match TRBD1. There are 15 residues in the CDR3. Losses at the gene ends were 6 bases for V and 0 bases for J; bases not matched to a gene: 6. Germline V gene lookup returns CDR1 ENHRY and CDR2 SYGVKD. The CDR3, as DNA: TGTGCCATCAGGGACAGGGAAGGGGCTAACTATGGCTACACCTTC. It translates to CAIRDREGANYGYTF.

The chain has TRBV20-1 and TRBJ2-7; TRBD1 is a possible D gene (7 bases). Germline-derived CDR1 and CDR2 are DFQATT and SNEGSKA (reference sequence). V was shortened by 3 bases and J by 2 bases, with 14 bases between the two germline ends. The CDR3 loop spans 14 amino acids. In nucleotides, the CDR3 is TGCAGTGCTAGTCAGGGGGGACGGACCTACGAGCAGTACTTC. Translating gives CSASQGGRTYEQYF.

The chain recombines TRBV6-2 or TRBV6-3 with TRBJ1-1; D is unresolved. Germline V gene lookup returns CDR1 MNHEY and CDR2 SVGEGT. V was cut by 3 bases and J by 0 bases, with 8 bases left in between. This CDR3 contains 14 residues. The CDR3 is CASSYNYMNTEAFF. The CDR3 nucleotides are TGTGCCAGCAGTTATAACTACATGAACACTGAAGCTTTCTTT.

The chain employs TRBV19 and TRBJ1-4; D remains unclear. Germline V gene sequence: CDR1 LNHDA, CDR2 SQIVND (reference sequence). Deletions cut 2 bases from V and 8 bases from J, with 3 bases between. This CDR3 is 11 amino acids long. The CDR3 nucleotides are TGTGCCAGTAGTATAAGGGAAAAACTGTTTTTT. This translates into CASSIREKLFF.

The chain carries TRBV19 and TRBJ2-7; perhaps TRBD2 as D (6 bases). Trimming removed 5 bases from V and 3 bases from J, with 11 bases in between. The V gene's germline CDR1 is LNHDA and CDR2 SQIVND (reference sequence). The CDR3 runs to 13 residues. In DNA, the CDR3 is TGTGCCAGTAGTCGTCCGGGAGACTACGAGCAGTACTTC. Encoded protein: CASSRPGDYEQYF.

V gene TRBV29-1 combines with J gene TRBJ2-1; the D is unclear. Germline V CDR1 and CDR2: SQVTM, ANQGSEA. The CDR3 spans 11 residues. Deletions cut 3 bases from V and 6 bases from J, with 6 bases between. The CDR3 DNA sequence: TGCAGCGTTGAGACTTTCAATGAGCAGTTCTTC. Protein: CSVETFNEQFF.

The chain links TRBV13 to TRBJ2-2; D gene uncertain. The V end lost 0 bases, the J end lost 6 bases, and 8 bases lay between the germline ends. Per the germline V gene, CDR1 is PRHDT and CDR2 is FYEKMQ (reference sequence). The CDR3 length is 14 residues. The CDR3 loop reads CASSLGRGSGELFF. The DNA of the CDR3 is TGTGCCAGCAGCTTAGGACGTGGATCCGGGGAGCTGTTTTTT.